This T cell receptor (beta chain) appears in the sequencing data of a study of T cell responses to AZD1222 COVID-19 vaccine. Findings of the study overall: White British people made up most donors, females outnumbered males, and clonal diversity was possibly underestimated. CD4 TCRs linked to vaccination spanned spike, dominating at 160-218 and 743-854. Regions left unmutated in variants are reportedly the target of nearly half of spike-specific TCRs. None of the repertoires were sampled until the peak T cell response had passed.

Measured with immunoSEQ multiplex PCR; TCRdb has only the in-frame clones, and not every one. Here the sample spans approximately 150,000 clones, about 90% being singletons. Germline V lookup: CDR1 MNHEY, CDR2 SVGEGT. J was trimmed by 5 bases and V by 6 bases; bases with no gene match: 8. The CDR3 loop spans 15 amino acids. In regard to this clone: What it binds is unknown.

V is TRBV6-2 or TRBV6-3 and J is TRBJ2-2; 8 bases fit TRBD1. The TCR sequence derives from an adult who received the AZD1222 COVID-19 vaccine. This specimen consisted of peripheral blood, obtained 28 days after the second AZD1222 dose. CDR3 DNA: TGTGCCAGCAGCCCGGGACAGGAGGGAACCGGGGAGCTGTTTTTT. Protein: CASSPGQEGTGELFF.